These 9 T cell receptor beta chains came from one sample sequenced in a study of tumor and adjacent non-tumor tissue in lung cancer. Three rounds of nested PCR, following a modified ARM-PCR protocol, produced the TCRbeta library. TCRdb re-analysed the multiplex PCR reads in MiXCR, keeping a single row per CDR3 protein. The sample lists roughly 74,000 distinct CDR3 sequences, 76% occurring once. This sample's RNA came from whole unsorted tissue. More than 3 cm separated this lung sample from the edge of the tumor. The sample comprised distant non-tumor lung tissue. These receptors were collected from a man between 65 and 79 years old with non-small cell lung cancer.

Of note for this clonotype: A much larger clonotype is one base distant, so this may be a read error. The chain is built from TRBV12-3 or TRBV12-4 and TRBJ1-4; D gene uncertain. The CDR3 runs 14 residues. The CDR3 here is CSSSLGATNEKLFF. In DNA form, the CDR3 reads TGTTCCAGCAGTTTAGGTGCAACTAATGAAAAACTGTTTTTT.

The rearrangement uses TRBV20-1 and TRBJ1-5; 7 bases line up with TRBD1. Trimming cost V 3 bases and J 16 bases; bases outside gene matches: 27. This CDR3 comprises 17 residues. CDR1 is DFQATT, CDR2 SNEGSKA, per germline (reference sequence). In DNA, the CDR3 is TGCAGTGCTAGTAGGGGGCAGCGTACTTTGGGCAATCAGCACCAACATTTT. It specifies CSASRGQRTLGNQHQHF.

About this clonotype itself: One end of the junction fails to match germline, which may point to a read error. This sequence joins TRBV6-1 and TRBJ2-6, with TRBD1 matching over 7 bases. This CDR3 spans 14 amino acids. Per germline, CDR1 MNHNS and CDR2 SASEGT. In DNA, the CDR3 is TGTGCGAGCAGTGAGGGGGCTGAGGCCAACGTCCTGACTTTC. Translation gives CASSEGAEANVLTF.

There are a few counts of this clonotype. Just one base apart from a much larger clone, this may be a read error. This chain joins TRBV10-1 and TRBJ2-7, with D possibly being TRBD1 (6 bases). The CDR3 is made up of 13 amino acids. V was clipped by 8 bases and J by 6 bases, with 17 bases between them. The germline V gene encodes CDR1 WNHNN and CDR2 SYGVQD (reference sequence). The CDR3 sequence is CASSKGTRSEQYF. Written as DNA, the CDR3 is TGCGCCAGCTCTAAGGGGACAAGAAGCGAGCAGTACTTC.

Comment on this clonotype: At one end the junction does not follow the germline gene, possibly because of a read error. CDR3 loop: CASSRTLVGEGDEHYF. The CDR3 nucleotides are TGCGCTAGCAGCCGGACACTAGTGGGAGAGGGGGACGAGCATTACTTC. J is TRBJ2-7 and V is TRBV4-1; D might be TRBD1 (6 bases). The germline V gene encodes CDR1 MGHRA and CDR2 YSYEKL. This CDR3 comprises 16 residues.

This chain uses TRBV6-2 or TRBV6-3 with TRBJ2-7; D unresolved. V was cut by 7 bases and J by 7 bases, with 20 bases left in between. Germline V lookup: CDR1 MNHEY, CDR2 SVGEGT. This CDR3 spans 14 amino acids. CDR3 sequence reads: CASIHNRPGSEQYF. The DNA of the CDR3 is TGTGCCAGCATTCACAACAGACCCGGCTCAGAGCAGTACTTC.

In regard to this clonotype: A junction boundary mismatches the germline segment, possibly from a read error. The chain carries TRBV7-8 and TRBJ2-7; D not certain. CDR3 length equals 16 residues. CDR1 is SGHVS and CDR2 is FQNEAQ in the germline V gene. In nucleotides, the CDR3 is TGTACCAGCAGCTTAGCTTTGGCGCAGTGCTCCTACGAGCAATACTTC. This codes for CTSSLALAQCSYEQYF.

Notes on this clonotype: The junction shows a germline mismatch at one end, possibly a read error. The chain employs TRBV11-3 and TRBJ2-2; a possible D gene is TRBD2 (7 bases). The germline V gene has CDR1 SGHNT and CDR2 YENEEA. The CDR3 sequence is 16 residues long. CDR3 bases: TGTGCCAGCAGCAGCCTACTAGCGAGGAACACCGGGGGGCTGCTTTTT. Translation: CASSSLLARNTGGLLF. Filled out from reference TRBV11-3 and TRBJ2-2, the complete variable domain reads EAGVVQSPRYKIIEKKQPVAFWCNPISGHNTLYWYLQNLGQGPELLIRYENEEAVDDSQLPKDRFSAERLKGVDSTLKIQPAELGDSAVYLCASSSLLARNTGGLLFGEGSRLTVL.

This clonotype occurred many times. This chain uses TRBV28 with TRBJ2-7; 8 nucleotides agree with TRBD1. V lost 8 bases to trimming and J lost 2 bases; unmatched junction nucleotides: 2. From germline, CDR1 is MDHEN and CDR2 SYDVKM. The CDR3 spans 12 residues. CDR3: CASRDRTYEQYF. As DNA, the CDR3 is TGTGCCAGCCGGGACAGGACCTACGAGCAGTACTTC.